One and the same sample provided the 10 T cell receptor beta chains below, sequenced in a study of T cells in Graves' hyperthyroidism and ophthalmopathy. There were TCR beta CDR3 regions amplified from RNA transcripts. With the HTBI primer set, the TCR CDR3 went through a first round of RT-PCR. One entry per CDR3 protein, called by TCRdb with MiXCR from the multiplex PCR reads. The data show approximately 510,000 distinct CDR3 sequences, around 50% seen once. The sequenced sample consisted of peripheral blood or thyroid tissue (not recorded which). The source is an adult woman with Graves' disease, either hyperthyroidism or ophthalmopathy (not recorded which).

This rearrangement joins TRBV12-3 or TRBV12-4 to TRBJ1-1; a possible D gene is TRBD1 (6 bases). The CDR3 length is 13 residues. CDR3 sequence (DNA): TGTGTCGGCAGTTTACAGGGGAACACTGAAGCTTTCTTT. It translates to CVGSLQGNTEAFF.

As for this clonotype: An end of the junction does not agree with germline; a read error may underlie this. The chain joins TRBV10-3 to TRBJ1-5; D possibly corresponds to TRBD1 (5 bases). The CDR3 loop spans 12 amino acids. The V gene's germline CDR1 is ENHRY and CDR2 SYGVKD. DNA of the CDR3: TGTGACATCAGAGCGCCGAGGGGGCCCCAGCATTTT. This sequence encodes CDIRAPRGPQHF.

The chain couples TRBV24-1 to TRBJ2-2, with TRBD2 matching over 8 bases. The CDR3 sequence is 13 residues long. V trimming: 12 bases; J trimming: 5 bases; junction bases outside the gene matches: 7. Germline V gives CDR1 KGHDR, CDR2 SFDVKD. CDR3 in amino acids: CAPGGLGTGELFF. CDR3 bases: TGTGCCCCCGGGGGACTAGGGACCGGGGAGCTGTTTTTT.

This clonotype has a count of ten or more. The chain links TRBV5-5 to TRBJ1-2, with D perhaps matching TRBD1 (5 bases). Germline-derived CDR1 and CDR2 are SGHKS and YYEKEE (reference sequence). CDR3 length equals 16 residues. V lost 3 bases to trimming and J lost 1 base, with 16 bases between them. The CDR3 is CASSWATGRGNYGYTF. The CDR3 region has the DNA TGTGCCAGCAGCTGGGCCACGGGACGGGGTAACTATGGCTACACCTTC.

V gene TRBV7-2 combines with J gene TRBJ2-2; no clear D gene. V dropped 0 bases and J dropped 9 bases, with 2 bases sitting between them. Germline-derived CDR1 and CDR2 are SGHTA and FQGNSA. This CDR3 has 11 residues. The CDR3 DNA follows: TGTGCCAGCAGCTTAGCGTGGGAGCTGTTTTTT. Encoded protein: CASSLAWELFF.

The chain recombines TRBV7-8 with TRBJ2-7; 8 positions match TRBD2. Looked up from germline, CDR1 is SGHVS and CDR2 is FQNEAQ. This CDR3 has 15 amino acids. J was trimmed by 9 bases and V by 6 bases; bases with no gene match: 16. Here the CDR3 reads CASRLHISGGSGQYF. The CDR3 bases are TGTGCCAGCAGACTGCATATAAGCGGGGGCTCCGGGCAGTACTTC.

The J gene is TRBJ2-7, the V gene TRBV7-6, with TRBD2 identical over 12 bases. The CDR3 is 14 amino acids. J gave up 5 bases and V 9 bases, and 8 bases lay outside the gene matches. The germline CDR1 and CDR2 sequences are SGHVS and FNYEAQ. CDR3 nucleotides: TGTGCCAGTGCCGGGACTAGCGGGTCGGACGAGCAGTACTTC. Translated: CASAGTSGSDEQYF.

The table lists this clonotype with many counts. The chain has TRBV19 and TRBJ2-5; 8 bases align to TRBD1. The length of the CDR3 is 14 residues. Germline loops: CDR1 LNHDA, CDR2 SQIVND (reference sequence). After removal of 6 bases from V and 4 bases from J, the junction contained 7 bases not matched to a gene. In nucleotides, the CDR3 is TGTGCCAGTAGCCGGACAGGGTACGGAGAGACCCAGTACTTC. This encodes CASSRTGYGETQYF.

The chain recombines TRBV7-2 with TRBJ1-1; 8 bases line up with TRBD1. The germline V gene encodes CDR1 SGHTA and CDR2 FQGNSA. The CDR3 extends over 15 amino acids. V dropped 2 bases and J dropped 2; count of bases not matched to a gene: 4. The CDR3 bases are TGTGCCAGCAGCTTACGACAGGGGTATAACACTGAAGCTTTCTTT. Its translation: CASSLRQGYNTEAFF.

This clonotype was recorded many times. The CDR3 DNA is TGCAGTGCTAGCTTACGGGGGACGTACGAGCAGTACTTC. Its protein product is CSASLRGTYEQYF. The genes are TRBV20-1 and TRBJ2-7; possibly TRBD2 for D (6 bases). The germline V gene has CDR1 DFQATT and CDR2 SNEGSKA (reference sequence). This CDR3 comprises 13 residues. V was shortened by 3 bases and J by 4 bases, with 13 bases between the two germline ends.